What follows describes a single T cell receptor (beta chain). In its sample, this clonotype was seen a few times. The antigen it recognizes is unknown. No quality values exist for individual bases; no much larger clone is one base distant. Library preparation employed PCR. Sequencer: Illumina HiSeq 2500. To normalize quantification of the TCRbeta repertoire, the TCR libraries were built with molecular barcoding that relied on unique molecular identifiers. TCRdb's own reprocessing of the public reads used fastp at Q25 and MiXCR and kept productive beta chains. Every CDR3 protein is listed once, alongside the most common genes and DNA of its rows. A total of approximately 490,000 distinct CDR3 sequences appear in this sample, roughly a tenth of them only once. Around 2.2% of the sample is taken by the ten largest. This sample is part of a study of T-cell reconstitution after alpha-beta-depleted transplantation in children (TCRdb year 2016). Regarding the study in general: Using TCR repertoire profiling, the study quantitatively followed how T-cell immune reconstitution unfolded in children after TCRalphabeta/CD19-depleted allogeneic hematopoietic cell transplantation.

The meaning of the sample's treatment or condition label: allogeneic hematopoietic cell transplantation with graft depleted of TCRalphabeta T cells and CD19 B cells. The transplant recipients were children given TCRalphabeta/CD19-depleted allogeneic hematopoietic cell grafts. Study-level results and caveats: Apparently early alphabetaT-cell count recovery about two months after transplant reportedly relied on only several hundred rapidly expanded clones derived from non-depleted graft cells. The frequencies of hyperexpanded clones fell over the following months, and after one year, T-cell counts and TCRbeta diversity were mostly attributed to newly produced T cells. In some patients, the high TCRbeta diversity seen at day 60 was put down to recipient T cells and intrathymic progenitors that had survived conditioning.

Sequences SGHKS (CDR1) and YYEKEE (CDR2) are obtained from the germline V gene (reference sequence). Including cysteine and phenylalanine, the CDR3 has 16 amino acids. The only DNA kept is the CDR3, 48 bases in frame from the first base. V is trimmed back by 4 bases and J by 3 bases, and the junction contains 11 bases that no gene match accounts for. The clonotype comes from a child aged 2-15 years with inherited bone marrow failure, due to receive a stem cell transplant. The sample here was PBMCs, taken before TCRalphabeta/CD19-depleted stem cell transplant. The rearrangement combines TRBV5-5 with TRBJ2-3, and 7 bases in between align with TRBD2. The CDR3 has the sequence CASSPSGHMGTDTQYF. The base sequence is TGTGCCAGCAGCCCTAGCGGTCATATGGGGACAGATACGCAGTATTTT.